This T cell receptor (beta chain) came from a study of blood T cell repertoires in COVID-19. Overall study context: Acute and convalescent COVID-19 samples came from the United States, Italy and Spain. Sources were T cells, B-cell-depleted T cells, or PBMCs; the material itself was cDNA or gDNA.

CDR3 length: 16 residues. J was trimmed by 5 bases and V by 4 bases; bases with no gene match: 5. Germline V gene data show CDR1 as MDHEN and CDR2 as SYDVKM. In the source study's methods: Nucleated cell counts were estimated from reference gene primer amplification. Libraries were prepared by immunoSEQ multiplex PCR; TCRdb keeps only in-frame clonotypes and omits some of them. D and trimming come from the DNA, and the V and J calls and clone size come from that table. The sample lists roughly 68,000 clones; around 87% were seen once. The V gene is TRBV28, the J gene TRBJ2-2; 12 bases align to TRBD1. What was sequenced was peripheral blood. This TCR was recovered from a man aged 45-65 years with active COVID-19. This chain's CDR3 is CASSSGQGARTGELFF. The CDR3 coding sequence is TGTGCCAGCAGTTCGGGACAGGGGGCGCGAACCGGGGAGCTGTTTTTT.